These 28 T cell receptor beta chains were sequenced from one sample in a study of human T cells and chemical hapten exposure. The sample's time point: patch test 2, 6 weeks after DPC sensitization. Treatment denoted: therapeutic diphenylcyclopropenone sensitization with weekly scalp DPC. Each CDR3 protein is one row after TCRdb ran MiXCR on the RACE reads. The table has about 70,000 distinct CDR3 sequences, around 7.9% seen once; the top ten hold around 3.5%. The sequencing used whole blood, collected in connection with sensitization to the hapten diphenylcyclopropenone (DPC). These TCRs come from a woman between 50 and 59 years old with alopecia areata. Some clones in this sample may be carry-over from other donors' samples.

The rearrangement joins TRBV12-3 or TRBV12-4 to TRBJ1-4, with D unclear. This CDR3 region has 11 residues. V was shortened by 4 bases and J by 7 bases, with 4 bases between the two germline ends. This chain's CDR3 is CASSWGEKLFF. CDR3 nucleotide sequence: TGTGCCAGCAGTTGGGGTGAAAAACTGTTTTTT.

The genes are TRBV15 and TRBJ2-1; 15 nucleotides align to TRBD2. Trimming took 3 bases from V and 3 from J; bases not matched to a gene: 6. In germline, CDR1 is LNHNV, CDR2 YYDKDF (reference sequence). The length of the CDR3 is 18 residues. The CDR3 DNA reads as TGTGCCACCAGCAGGCGGACTAGCGGGAGGGGACTCTACAATGAGCAGTTCTTC. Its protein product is CATSRRTSGRGLYNEQFF.

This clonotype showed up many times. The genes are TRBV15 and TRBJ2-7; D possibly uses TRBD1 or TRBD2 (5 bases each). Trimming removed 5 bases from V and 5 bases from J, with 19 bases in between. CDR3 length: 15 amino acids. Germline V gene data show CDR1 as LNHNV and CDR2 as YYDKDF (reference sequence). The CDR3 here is CATSYRDPARDEQYF. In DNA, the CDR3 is TGTGCCACCAGCTACCGGGACCCTGCCCGGGACGAGCAGTACTTC.

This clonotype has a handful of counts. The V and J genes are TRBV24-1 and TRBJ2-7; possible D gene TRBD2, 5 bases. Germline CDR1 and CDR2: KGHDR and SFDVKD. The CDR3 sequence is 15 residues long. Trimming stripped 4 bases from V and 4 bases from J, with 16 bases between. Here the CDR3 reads CATSDASFSNYEQYF. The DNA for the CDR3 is TGTGCCACCAGTGACGCTAGCTTTTCTAATTACGAGCAGTACTTC.

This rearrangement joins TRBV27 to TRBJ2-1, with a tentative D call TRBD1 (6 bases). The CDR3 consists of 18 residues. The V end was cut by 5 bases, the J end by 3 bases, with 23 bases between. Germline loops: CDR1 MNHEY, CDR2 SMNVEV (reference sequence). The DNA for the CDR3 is TGTGCCAGCAGTACGACCGGGACACGCGATCTGGTCTACAATGAGCAGTTCTTC. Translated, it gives CASSTTGTRDLVYNEQFF.

The CDR3 loop is CATVGGEFNYGYTF. CDR3 bases: TGTGCCACCGTAGGGGGAGAGTTTAACTATGGCTACACCTTC. This chain links TRBV24-1 with TRBJ1-2; perhaps TRBD1 as D (6 bases). In germline, CDR1 is KGHDR, CDR2 SFDVKD. V gave up 9 bases and J gave up 1 base, with 14 bases separating them. This CDR3 region has 14 residues.

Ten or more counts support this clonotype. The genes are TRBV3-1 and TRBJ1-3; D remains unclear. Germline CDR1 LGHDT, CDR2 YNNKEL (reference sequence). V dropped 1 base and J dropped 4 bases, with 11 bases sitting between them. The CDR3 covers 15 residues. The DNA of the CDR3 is TGTGCCAGCAGCCAAGGTCTGGTTGCGGGAAACACCATATATTTT. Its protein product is CASSQGLVAGNTIYF.

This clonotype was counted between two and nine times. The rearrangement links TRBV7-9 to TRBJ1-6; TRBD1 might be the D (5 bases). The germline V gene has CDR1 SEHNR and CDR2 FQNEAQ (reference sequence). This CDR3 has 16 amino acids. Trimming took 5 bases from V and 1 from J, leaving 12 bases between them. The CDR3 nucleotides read TGTGCCAGCAGCCCGCAGGGTGGATCCTATAATTCACCCCTCCACTTT. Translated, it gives CASSPQGGSYNSPLHF.

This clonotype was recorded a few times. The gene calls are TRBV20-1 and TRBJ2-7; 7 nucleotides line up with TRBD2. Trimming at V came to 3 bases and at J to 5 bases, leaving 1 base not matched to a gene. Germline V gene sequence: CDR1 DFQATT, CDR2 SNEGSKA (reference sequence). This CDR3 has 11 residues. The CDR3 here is CSASAGDEQYF. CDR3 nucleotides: TGCAGTGCTAGCGCGGGGGACGAGCAGTACTTC.

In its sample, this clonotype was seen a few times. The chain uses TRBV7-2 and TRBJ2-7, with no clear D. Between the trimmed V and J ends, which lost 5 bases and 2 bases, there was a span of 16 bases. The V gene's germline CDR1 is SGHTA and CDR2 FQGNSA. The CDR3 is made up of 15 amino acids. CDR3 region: CASSPYSRPAYEQYF. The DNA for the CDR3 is TGTGCCAGCAGCCCCTACAGCCGTCCTGCCTACGAGCAGTACTTC.

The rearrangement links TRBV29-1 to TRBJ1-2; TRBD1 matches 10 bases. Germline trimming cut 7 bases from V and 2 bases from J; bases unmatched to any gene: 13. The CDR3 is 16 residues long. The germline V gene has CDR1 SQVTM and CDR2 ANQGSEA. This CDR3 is CSAQTGGTSGNYGYTF. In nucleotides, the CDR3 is TGCAGCGCGCAGACAGGGGGCACTTCGGGAAACTATGGCTACACCTTC.

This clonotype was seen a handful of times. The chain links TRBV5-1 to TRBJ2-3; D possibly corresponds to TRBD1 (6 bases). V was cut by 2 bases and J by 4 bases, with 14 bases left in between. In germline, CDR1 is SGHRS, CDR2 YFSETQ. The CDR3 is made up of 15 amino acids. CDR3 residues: CASSLRGMGADTQYF. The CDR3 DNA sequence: TGCGCCAGCAGCTTAAGGGGGATGGGCGCAGATACGCAGTATTTT.

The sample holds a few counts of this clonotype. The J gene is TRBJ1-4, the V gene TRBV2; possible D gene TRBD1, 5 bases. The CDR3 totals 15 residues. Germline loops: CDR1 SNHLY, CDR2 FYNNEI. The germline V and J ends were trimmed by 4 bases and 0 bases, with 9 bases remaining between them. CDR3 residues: CASSAGTATNEKLFF. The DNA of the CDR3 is TGTGCCAGCAGTGCAGGGACCGCAACTAATGAAAAACTGTTTTTT.

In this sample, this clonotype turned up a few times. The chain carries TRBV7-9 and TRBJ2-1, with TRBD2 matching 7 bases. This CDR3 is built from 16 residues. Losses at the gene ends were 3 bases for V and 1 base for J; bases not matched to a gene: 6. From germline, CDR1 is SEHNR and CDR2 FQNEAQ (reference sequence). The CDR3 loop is CASSFRSGGSYNEQFF. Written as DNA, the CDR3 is TGTGCCAGCAGCTTCCGATCGGGGGGATCCTACAATGAGCAGTTCTTC.

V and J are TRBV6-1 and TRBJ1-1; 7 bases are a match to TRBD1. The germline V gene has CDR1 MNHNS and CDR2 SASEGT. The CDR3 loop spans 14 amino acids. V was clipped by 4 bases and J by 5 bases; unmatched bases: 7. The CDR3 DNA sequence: TGTGCCAGCAGTGGACAGGGCGCCGTAACTGAAGCTTTCTTT. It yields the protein CASSGQGAVTEAFF.

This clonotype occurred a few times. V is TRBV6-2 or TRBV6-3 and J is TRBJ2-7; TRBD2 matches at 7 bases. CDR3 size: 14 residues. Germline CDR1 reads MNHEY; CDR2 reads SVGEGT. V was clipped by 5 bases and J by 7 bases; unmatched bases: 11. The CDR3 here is CASSISGGKVEQYF. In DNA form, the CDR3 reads TGTGCCAGCAGTATCTCCGGGGGGAAGGTTGAGCAGTACTTC.

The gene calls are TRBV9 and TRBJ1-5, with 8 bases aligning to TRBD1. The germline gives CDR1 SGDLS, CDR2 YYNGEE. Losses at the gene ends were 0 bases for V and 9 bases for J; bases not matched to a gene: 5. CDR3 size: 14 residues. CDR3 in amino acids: CASSVGTGRGPQHF. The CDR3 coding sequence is TGTGCCAGCAGCGTAGGGACAGGGCGAGGGCCCCAGCATTTT.

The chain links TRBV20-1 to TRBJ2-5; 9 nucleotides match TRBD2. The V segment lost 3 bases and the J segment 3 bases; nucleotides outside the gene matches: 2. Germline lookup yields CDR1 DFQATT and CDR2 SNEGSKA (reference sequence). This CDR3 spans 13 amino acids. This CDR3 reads CSARWTSEETQYF. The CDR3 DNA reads TGCAGTGCTAGGTGGACTAGCGAAGAGACCCAGTACTTC.

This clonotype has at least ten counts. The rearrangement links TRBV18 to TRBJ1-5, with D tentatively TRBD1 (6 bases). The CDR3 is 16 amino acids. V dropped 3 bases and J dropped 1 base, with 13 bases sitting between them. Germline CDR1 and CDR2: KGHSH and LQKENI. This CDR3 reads CASSPSGGGSNQPQHF. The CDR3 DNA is TGTGCCAGCTCACCCTCTGGAGGGGGAAGCAATCAGCCCCAGCATTTT.

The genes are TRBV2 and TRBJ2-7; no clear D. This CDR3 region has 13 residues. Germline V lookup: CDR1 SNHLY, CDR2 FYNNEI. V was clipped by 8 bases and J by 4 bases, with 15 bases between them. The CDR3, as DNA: TGTGCCAGCGGATTACGGGCAATTTACGAGCAGTACTTC. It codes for CASGLRAIYEQYF.

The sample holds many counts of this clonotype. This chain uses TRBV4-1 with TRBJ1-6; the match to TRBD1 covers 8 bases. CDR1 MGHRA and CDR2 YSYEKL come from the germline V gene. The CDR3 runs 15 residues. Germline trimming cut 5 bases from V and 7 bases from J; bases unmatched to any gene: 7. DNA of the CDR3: TGCGCCAGCAGCTTCGACAGGGGTGGCAATTCACCCCTCCACTTT. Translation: CASSFDRGGNSPLHF.

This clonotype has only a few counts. CDR3 DNA sequence: TGTGCCAGCAGTCCGACGGGACCTTATGGCTACACCTTC. Translated, it gives CASSPTGPYGYTF. The V gene is TRBV27, the J gene TRBJ1-2; maybe TRBD1 (5 bases). The germline V gene encodes CDR1 MNHEY and CDR2 SMNVEV (reference sequence). There are 13 residues in the CDR3. V was trimmed by 5 bases and J by 5 bases, leaving 12 bases between them.

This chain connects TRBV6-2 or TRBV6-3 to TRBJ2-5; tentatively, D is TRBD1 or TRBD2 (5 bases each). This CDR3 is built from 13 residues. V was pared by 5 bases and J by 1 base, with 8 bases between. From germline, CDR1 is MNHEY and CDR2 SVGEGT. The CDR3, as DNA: TGTGCCAGCAGTCACGGGGCCCAAGAGACCCAGTACTTC. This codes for CASSHGAQETQYF.

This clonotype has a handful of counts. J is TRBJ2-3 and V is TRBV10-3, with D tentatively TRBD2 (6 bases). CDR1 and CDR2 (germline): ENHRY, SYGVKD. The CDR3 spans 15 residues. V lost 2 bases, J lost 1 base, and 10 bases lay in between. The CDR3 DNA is TGTGCCATCAGTGAGGGCGGGATAGGCACAGATACGCAGTATTTT. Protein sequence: CAISEGGIGTDTQYF.

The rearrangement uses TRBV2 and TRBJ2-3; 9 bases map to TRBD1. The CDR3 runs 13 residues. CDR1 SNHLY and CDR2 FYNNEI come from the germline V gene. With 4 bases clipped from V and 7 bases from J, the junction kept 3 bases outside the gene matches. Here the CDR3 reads CASSGTGDYTQYF. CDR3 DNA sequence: TGTGCCAGCAGTGGGACAGGGGATTATACGCAGTATTTT.

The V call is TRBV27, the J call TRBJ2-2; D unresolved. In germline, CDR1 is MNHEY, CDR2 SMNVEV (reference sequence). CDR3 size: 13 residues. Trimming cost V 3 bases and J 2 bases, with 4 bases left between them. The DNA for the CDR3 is TGTGCCAGCAGTTTGGACAACACCGGGGAGCTGTTTTTT. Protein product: CASSLDNTGELFF.

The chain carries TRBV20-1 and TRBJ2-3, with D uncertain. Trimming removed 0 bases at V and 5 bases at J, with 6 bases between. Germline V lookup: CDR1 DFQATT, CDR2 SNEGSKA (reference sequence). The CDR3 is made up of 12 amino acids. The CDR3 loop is CSARDRRDTQYF. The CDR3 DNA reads TGCAGTGCTAGAGACCGGCGAGATACGCAGTATTTT.

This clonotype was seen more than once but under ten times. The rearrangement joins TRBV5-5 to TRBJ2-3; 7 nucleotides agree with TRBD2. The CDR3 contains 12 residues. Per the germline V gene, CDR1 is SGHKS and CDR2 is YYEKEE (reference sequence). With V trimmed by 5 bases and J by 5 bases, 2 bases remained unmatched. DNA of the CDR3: TGTGCCAGCAGACCTAGCGGAGATACGCAGTATTTT. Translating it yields CASRPSGDTQYF.